This T cell receptor beta chain was captured by sequencing in a study of beta chain features in type 1 diabetes. Whole-study results and caveats: In all four CD4+ subsets, TCRB CDR3 length was significantly, moderately reduced in type 1 diabetes. Within the patient group, naive, central memory and Treg TCRB repertoires appeared more similar to each other than within healthy donors.

From germline, CDR1 is SGHRS and CDR2 YFSETQ. Trimming removed 0 bases from V and 0 bases from J, with 13 bases in between. This CDR3 contains 17 residues. All of the isolated RNA was reverse transcribed, so expressed TCRB transcripts were sequenced. Naive, central memory and regulatory T cell samples averaged around 3.5 million immunoSEQ reads each. Method: immunoSEQ multiplex PCR; TCRdb's copy keeps in-frame clones and lacks some. The sample comprises roughly 380,000 clones, 15% to 20% of which are singletons, and around 0.045% rests with the top ten. Concerning this clone: Antigen unknown.

This chain joins TRBV5-1 and TRBJ2-1; D may be TRBD2 (5 bases). The receptor was derived from a woman aged 18-29 years in good health. Sequences were obtained from naive CD4+ T cells from blood. The CDR3 spells CASSLDTSGGSYNEQFF. The CDR3 DNA follows: TGCGCCAGCAGCTTGGACACGTCCGGAGGCTCCTACAATGAGCAGTTCTTC.